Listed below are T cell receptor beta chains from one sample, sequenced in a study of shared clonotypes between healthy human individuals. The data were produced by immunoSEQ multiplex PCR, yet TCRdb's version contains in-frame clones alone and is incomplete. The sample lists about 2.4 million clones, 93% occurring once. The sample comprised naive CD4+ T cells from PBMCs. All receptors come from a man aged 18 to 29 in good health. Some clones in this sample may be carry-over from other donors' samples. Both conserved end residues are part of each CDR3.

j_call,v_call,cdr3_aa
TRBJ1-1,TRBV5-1,CASSQGGTNTEAFF
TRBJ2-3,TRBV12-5,CASALEGGTTQQYF
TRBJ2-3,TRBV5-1,CASSLVASGSADTQYF
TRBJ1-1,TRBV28,CASGDLGTTEAFF
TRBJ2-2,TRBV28,CASSLGGFRTGELFF
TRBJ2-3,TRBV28,CATVAGGGDTQYF
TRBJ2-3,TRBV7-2,CASSLGRISLDTQYF
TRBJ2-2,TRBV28,CASSRSGFTGELFF
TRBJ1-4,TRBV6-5,CASSYSGQKSGEKLFF
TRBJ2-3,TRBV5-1,CARAGTSGFTDTQYF
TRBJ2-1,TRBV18,CASSPQGVLAGAEQFF
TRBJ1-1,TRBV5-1,CASSFATGGTEAFF
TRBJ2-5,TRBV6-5,CASRHPGGETQYF
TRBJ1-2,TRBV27,CASSSPGDYGYTF
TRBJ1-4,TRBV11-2,CASSLVGASNEKLFF
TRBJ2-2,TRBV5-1,CASSLEAGGLTGELFF
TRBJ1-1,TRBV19,CASSLGTGRLMNTEAFF
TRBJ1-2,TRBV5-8,CASSPGSNYGYTF
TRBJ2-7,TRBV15,CATSREALSPRSYEQYF
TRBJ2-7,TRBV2,CASRSGLSSYEQYF
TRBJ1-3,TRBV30,CAWSQATGPPTGSRNTIYF
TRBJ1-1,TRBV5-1,CASSLDSTSITEAFF
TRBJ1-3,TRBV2,CASSPVEGNTIYF
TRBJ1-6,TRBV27,CASRAAGTGVPISYNSPLHF
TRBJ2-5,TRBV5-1,CASSLKPGWGERQETQYF
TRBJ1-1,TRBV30,CAWRYQRRGMNTEAFF
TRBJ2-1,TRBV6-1,CASSELTPARNNEQFF
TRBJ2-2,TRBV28,CASSLGTGTNTGELFF
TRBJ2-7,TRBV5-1,CASSLEGPSYEQYF
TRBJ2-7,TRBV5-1,CASSLGAGDLAEQYF
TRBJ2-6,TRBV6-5,CASRRQVSGANVLTF
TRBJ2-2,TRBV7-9,CASSYKGQGIGELFF
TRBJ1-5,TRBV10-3,CAISPEGQNNQPQHF
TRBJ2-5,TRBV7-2,CASSLGGAEETQYF